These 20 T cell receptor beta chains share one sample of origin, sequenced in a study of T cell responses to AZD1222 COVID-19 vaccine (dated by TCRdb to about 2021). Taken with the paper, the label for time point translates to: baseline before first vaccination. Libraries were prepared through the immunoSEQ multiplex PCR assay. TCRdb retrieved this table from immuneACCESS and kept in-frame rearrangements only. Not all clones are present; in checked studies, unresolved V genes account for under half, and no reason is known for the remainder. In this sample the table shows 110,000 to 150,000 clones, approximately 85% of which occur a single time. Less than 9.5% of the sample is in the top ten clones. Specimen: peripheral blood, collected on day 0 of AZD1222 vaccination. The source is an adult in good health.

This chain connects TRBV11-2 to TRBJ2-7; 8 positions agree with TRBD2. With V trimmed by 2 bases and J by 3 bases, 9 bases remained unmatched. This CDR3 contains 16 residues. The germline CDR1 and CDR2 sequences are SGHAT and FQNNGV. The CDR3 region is CASSLFWTSQDYEQYF. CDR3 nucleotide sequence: TGTGCCAGCAGCTTATTCTGGACTAGCCAAGACTACGAGCAGTACTTC.

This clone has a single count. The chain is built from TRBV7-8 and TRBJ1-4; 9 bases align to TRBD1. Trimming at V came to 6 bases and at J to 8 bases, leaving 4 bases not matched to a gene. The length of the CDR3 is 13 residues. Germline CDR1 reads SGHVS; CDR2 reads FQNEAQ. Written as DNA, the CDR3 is TGTGCCAGCAGGAGAGACAGGGGGGAAAAACTGTTTTTT. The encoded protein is CASRRDRGEKLFF.

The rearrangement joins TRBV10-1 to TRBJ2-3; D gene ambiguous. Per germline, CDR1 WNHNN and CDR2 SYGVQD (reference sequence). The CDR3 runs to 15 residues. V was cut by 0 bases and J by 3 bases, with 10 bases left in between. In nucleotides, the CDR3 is TGCGCCAGCAGTGAGTCGATTACCGTGACAGATACGCAGTATTTT. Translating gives CASSESITVTDTQYF.

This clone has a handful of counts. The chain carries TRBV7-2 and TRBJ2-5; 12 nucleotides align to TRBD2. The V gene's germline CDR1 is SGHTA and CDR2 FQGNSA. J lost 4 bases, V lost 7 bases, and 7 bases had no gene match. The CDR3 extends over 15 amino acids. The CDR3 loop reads CASILAGGPGETQYF. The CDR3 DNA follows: TGTGCCAGCATCCTAGCGGGGGGGCCGGGAGAGACCCAGTACTTC.

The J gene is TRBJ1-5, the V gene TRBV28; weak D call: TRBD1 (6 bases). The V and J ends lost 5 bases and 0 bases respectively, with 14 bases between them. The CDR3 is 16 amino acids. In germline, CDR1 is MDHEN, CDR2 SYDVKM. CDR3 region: CASSILTGLSNQPQHF. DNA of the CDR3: TGTGCCAGCAGTATCCTCACAGGGCTTAGCAATCAGCCCCAGCATTTT.

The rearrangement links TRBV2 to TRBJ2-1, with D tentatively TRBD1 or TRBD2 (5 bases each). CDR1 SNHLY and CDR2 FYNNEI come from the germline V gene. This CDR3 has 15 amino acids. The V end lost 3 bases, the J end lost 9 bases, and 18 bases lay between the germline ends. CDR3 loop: CASSEDFHGGFEQFF. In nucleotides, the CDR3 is TGTGCCAGCAGTGAGGATTTCCATGGGGGATTTGAGCAGTTCTTC. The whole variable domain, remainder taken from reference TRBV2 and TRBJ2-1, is EPEVTQTPSHQVTQMGQEVILRCVPISNHLYFYWYRQILGQKVEFLVSFYNNEISEKSEIFDDQFSVERPDGSNFTLKIRSTKLEDSAMYFCASSEDFHGGFEQFFGPGTRLTVL.

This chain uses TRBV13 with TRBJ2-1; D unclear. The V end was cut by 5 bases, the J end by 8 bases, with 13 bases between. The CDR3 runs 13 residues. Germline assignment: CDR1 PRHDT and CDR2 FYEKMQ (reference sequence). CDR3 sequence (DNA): TGTGCCAGCAGCCAGCAGCTGGTAGATGAGCAGTTCTTC. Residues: CASSQQLVDEQFF.

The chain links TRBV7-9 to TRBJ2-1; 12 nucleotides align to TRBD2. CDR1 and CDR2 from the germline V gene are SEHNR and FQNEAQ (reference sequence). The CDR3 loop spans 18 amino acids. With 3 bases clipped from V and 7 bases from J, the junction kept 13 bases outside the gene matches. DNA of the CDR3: TGTGCCAGCAGCTTCCCTCCTCGACTAGCGGGAGTGAAGAATGAGCAGTTCTTC. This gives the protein CASSFPPRLAGVKNEQFF. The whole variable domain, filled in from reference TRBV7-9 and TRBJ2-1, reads DTGVSQNPRHKITKRGQNVTFRCDPISEHNRLYWYRQTLGQGPEFLTYFQNEAQLEKSRLLSDRFSAERPKGSFSTLEIQRTEQGDSAMYLCASSFPPRLAGVKNEQFFGPGTRLTVL.

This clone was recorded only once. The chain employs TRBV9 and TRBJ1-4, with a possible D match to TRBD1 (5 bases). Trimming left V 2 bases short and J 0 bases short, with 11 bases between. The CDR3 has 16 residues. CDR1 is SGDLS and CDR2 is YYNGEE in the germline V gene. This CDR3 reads CASSVGLGATNEKLFF. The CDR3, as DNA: TGTGCCAGCAGCGTGGGGCTGGGAGCAACTAATGAAAAACTGTTTTTT.

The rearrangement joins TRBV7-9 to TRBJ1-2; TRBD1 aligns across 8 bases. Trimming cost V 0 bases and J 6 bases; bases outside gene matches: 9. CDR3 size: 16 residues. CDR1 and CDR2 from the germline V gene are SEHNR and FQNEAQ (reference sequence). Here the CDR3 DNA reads TGTGCCAGCAGCTTAGCCGACAGGGGAAGGGGTGATGGCTACACCTTC. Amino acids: CASSLADRGRGDGYTF.

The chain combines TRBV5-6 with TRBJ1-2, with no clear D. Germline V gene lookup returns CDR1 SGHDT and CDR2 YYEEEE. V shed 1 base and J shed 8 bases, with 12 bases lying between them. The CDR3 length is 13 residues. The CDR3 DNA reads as TGTGCCAGCAGCTTGTCGTTCGTAAAGGGCTACACCTTC. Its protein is CASSLSFVKGYTF. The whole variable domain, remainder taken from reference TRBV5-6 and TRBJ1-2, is DAGVTQSPTHLIKTRGQQVTLRCSPKSGHDTVSWYQQALGQGPQFIFQYYEEEERQRGNFPDRFSGHQFPNYSSELNVNALLLGDSALYLCASSLSFVKGYTFGSGTRLTVV.

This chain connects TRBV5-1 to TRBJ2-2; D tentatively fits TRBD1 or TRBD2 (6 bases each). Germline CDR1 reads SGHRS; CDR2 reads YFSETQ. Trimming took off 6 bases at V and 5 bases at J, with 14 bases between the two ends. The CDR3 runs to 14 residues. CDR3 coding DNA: TGCGCCAGCACCGAGGGGGGCGGGACCGGGGAGCTGTTTTTT. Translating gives CASTEGGGTGELFF.

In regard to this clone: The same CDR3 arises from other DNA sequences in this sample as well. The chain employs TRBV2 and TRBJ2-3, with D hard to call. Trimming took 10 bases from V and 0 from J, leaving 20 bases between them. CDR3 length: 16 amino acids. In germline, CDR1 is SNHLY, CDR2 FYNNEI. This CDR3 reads CAIRPLSATSTDTQYF. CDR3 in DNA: TGTGCCATCCGTCCACTCTCGGCGACCAGCACAGATACGCAGTATTTT.

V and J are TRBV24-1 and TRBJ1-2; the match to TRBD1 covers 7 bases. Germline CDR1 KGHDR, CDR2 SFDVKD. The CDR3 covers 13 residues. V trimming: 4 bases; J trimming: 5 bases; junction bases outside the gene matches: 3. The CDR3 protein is CATSEGRGYGYTF. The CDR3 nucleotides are TGTGCCACCAGTGAAGGCAGGGGGTATGGCTACACCTTC.

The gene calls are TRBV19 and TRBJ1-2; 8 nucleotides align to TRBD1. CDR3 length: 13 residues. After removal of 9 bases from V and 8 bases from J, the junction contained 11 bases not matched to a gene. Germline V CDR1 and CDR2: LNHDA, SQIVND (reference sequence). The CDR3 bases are TGTGCCAGCTCGGACAGGGAGGCAGAAGGCTACACCTTC. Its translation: CASSDREAEGYTF.

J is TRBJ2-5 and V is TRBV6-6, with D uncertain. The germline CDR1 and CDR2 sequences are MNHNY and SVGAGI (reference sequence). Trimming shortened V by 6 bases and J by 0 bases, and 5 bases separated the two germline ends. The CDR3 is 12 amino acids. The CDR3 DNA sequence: TGTGCCAGCAGGGGGAACCAAGAGACCCAGTACTTC. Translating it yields CASRGNQETQYF.

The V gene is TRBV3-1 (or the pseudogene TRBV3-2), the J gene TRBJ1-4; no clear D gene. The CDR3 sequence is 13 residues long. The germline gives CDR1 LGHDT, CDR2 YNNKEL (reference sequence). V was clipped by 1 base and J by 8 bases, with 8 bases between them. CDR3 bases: TGTGCCAGCAGCCAAGGCCCGGAGGAAAAACTGTTTTTT. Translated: CASSQGPEEKLFF.

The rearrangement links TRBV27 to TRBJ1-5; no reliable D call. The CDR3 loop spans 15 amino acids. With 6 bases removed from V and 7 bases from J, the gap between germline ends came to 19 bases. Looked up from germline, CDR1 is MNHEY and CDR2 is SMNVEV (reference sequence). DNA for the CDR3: TGTGCCAGCAGATCGGGGAATACAGCGCGACAGCCCCAGCATTTT. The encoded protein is CASRSGNTARQPQHF.

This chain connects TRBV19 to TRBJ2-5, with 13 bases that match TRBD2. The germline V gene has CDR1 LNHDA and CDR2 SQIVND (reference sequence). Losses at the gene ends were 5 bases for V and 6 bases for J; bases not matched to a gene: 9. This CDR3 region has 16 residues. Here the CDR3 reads CASSGRLAGGRKTQYF. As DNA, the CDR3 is TGTGCCAGTAGTGGCCGACTAGCGGGGGGACGTAAGACCCAGTACTTC.

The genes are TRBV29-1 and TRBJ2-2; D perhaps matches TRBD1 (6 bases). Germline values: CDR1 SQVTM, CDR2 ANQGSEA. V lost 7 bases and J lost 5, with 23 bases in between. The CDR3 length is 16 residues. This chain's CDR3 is CSALGQTGARTGELFF. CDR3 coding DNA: TGCAGCGCCCTAGGGCAGACAGGAGCCCGGACCGGGGAGCTGTTTTTT.